This T cell receptor (beta chain) derives from a study of cytomegalovirus exposure and HLA in healthy donors. Study details: Unique TCRs numbering some 93 million, obtained from HLA-typed donors, made up an early data release.

The study, taken as a whole, reports: Researchers counted 164 TCR beta chains as cytomegalovirus-associated. Later work associated over 15,000 TCR beta sequences with HLA alleles at 0.05 false discovery rate. In an earlier analysis, most TCR beta V segments were productive about 87% or about 30% of the time.

With 60 Vbeta and 13 Jbeta primers, the PCR was carried out. Only in-frame clones appear in the TCRdb table, and some are missing; sequencing was by immunoSEQ multiplex PCR. The sample shows tens of thousands of clones, roughly 80% of them seen only once. Germline assignment: CDR1 GTSNPN and CDR2 SVGIG (reference sequence). Trimming cost V 2 bases and J 0 bases, with 10 bases left between them. The CDR3 totals 15 residues. Concerning this clone itself: Antigen unknown.

The chain joins TRBV30 to TRBJ1-4, with D uncertain. This TCR was sampled from a man over 45 in good health and CMV-seropositive. Sequenced sample: PBMCs. The CDR3 DNA is TGTGCCTGGAGTTCGGTAGATGCAACTAATGAAAAACTGTTTTTT. Translated, it gives CAWSSVDATNEKLFF.